The clone carrying this T cell receptor (beta chain) showed up just a few times. Its matching antigen is unknown. This sample is part of a study of cytomegalovirus exposure and HLA in healthy donors. General study points: Immune exposure was documented only through CMV serostatus.

The PCR employed 60 Vbeta primers together with 13 Jbeta primers. Sequencing was performed with immunoSEQ multiplex PCR; in TCRdb, only in-frame clones are kept and a portion is missing. Among 150,000 to 200,000 clones listed, 70% to 80% were seen once. Germline V CDR1 and CDR2: MGHDK, SYGVNS. Trimming took 2 bases from V and 11 from J, leaving 12 bases between them. This CDR3 contains 12 residues. This TCR was recovered from a woman in her thirties or forties in good health and CMV-seronegative. The rearrangement joins TRBV25-1 to TRBJ1-1; D is perhaps TRBD1 (5 bases). The sequencing input was PBMCs. CDR3 nucleotides: TGTGCCAGCAGTGAAACAGGTAGGGTGGCTTTCTTT. This gives the protein CASSETGRVAFF.